Each of the 22 T cell receptor beta chains below was sequenced from the same sample in a study of blood T cell repertoires in COVID-19. Repertoires were generated with immunoSEQ multiplex PCR, while TCRdb's copy carries only in-frame clones and drops some. This table holds 60,000 to 95,000 clones, 87% found once. The sequenced material came from peripheral blood. The receptors come from a woman in her 50s with acute or convalescent COVID-19.

The V and J genes are TRBV4-2 and TRBJ1-4; possibly TRBD1 for D (6 bases). The V and J ends lost 3 bases and 7 bases respectively, with 18 bases between them. The germline gives CDR1 LGHNA, CDR2 YNFKEQ. This CDR3 contains 16 residues. CDR3 nucleotide sequence: TGTGCCAGCAGCCAGGAGAGACAGGAAACGGGTGAAAAACTGTTTTTT. This gives the protein CASSQERQETGEKLFF.

The V gene is TRBV24-1, the J gene TRBJ1-1; TRBD1 matches 7 bases. The CDR3 extends over 14 amino acids. J gave up 4 bases and V 7 bases, and 8 bases lay outside the gene matches. Germline lookup yields CDR1 KGHDR and CDR2 SFDVKD. The DNA for the CDR3 is TGTGCCACCAGAGAGACAGGGTTGGGCACTGAAGCTTTCTTT. Encoded protein: CATRETGLGTEAFF.

This rearrangement joins TRBV7-3 to TRBJ2-7, with a weak D call TRBD1 (6 bases). This CDR3 has 16 amino acids. V lost 5 bases, J lost 2 bases, and 19 bases lay in between. Germline CDR1 SGHTA, CDR2 FQGTGA. The CDR3 region has the DNA TGTGCCAGCAGCGATCCAACAGGGAATTTGCCCTACGAGCAGTACTTC. As protein: CASSDPTGNLPYEQYF.

The chain joins TRBV7-8 to TRBJ2-1, with TRBD2 matching over 7 bases. This CDR3 contains 13 residues. Unmatched junction bases numbered 6, after V lost 3 bases and J lost 10 bases. Germline loops: CDR1 SGHVS, CDR2 FQNEAQ. The CDR3 coding sequence is TGTGCCAGCAGCTTCCTGGGACTACCCGAGCAGTTCTTC. Its translation: CASSFLGLPEQFF.

V usage is TRBV18 and J usage is TRBJ2-7; 10 bases agree with TRBD1. This CDR3 comprises 14 residues. V was clipped by 3 bases and J by 6 bases; unmatched bases: 5. Germline V gene lookup returns CDR1 KGHSH and CDR2 LQKENI. The chain's CDR3 is CASSPQTGGREQYF. CDR3 nucleotides: TGTGCCAGCTCACCGCAGACAGGGGGCCGCGAGCAGTACTTC. Drawing the rest from reference TRBV18 and TRBJ2-7, the complete variable domain is NAGVMQNPRHLVRRRGQEARLRCSPMKGHSHVYWYRQLPEEGLKFMVYLQKENIIDESGMPKERFSAEFPKEGPSILRIQQVVRGDSAAYFCASSPQTGGREQYFGPGTRLTVT.

This clone showed up just once. The chain combines TRBV7-8 with TRBJ2-1; possibly TRBD2 for D (6 bases). Germline CDR1 SGHVS, CDR2 FQNEAQ. The CDR3 extends over 17 amino acids. Deletions cut 5 bases from V and 0 bases from J, with 17 bases between. CDR3 loop: CASSVVRAGSSYNEQFF. The CDR3 coding sequence is TGTGCCAGCAGCGTCGTGCGGGCGGGGAGCTCCTACAATGAGCAGTTCTTC.

This clone was detected a few times. V is TRBV10-3 and J is TRBJ1-2, with D unresolved. This CDR3 is built from 14 residues. Trimming removed 3 bases from V and 2 bases from J, with 10 bases in between. Germline V lookup: CDR1 ENHRY, CDR2 SYGVKD. The CDR3 reads CAISDSTRNYGYTF. The CDR3 DNA reads as TGTGCCATCAGTGACTCAACCAGGAACTATGGCTACACCTTC.

The chain combines TRBV27 with TRBJ2-2, with 7 bases fitting TRBD2. After removal of 6 bases from V and 5 bases from J, the junction contained 3 bases not matched to a gene. Germline CDR1 is MNHEY and CDR2 is SMNVEV (reference sequence). There are 13 residues in the CDR3. The CDR3 DNA follows: TGTGCCAGCAGCAGGGAGGGGACCGGGGAGCTGTTTTTT. It translates to CASSREGTGELFF.

The V and J genes are TRBV5-4 and TRBJ2-7; the match to TRBD1 covers 8 bases. V lost 0 bases to trimming and J lost 6 bases; unmatched junction nucleotides: 8. From germline, CDR1 is SGHNT and CDR2 YYREEE (reference sequence). This CDR3 is built from 15 residues. This CDR3 reads CASSLGEDRVAEQYF. In nucleotides, the CDR3 is TGTGCCAGCAGCTTGGGGGAGGACAGGGTCGCCGAGCAGTACTTC.

The chain has TRBV3-1 (or the pseudogene TRBV3-2) and TRBJ2-1; 11 nucleotides align to TRBD2. V trimming: 8 bases; J trimming: 9 bases; junction bases outside the gene matches: 6. This CDR3 comprises 13 residues. CDR1 and CDR2 from the germline V gene are LGHDT and YNNKEL (reference sequence). DNA of the CDR3: TGTGCCAGCTCCCGGCTAGCGGGAGGTGAGCAGTTCTTC. It specifies CASSRLAGGEQFF.

The V and J genes are TRBV2 and TRBJ1-2, with a weak D call TRBD1 (5 bases). Germline V gene lookup returns CDR1 SNHLY and CDR2 FYNNEI. This CDR3 is built from 15 residues. Trimming removed 4 bases from V and 0 bases from J, with 12 bases in between. The CDR3 sequence: CASSGGRASNYGYTF. The CDR3 DNA reads TGTGCCAGCAGTGGGGGCAGAGCCTCTAACTATGGCTACACCTTC. The full variable domain, with the rest looked up from reference TRBV2 and TRBJ1-2, is EPEVTQTPSHQVTQMGQEVILRCVPISNHLYFYWYRQILGQKVEFLVSFYNNEISEKSEIFDDQFSVERPDGSNFTLKIRSTKLEDSAMYFCASSGGRASNYGYTFGSGTRLTVV.

The chain has TRBV7-2 and TRBJ1-5; no firm D call. The CDR3 covers 13 residues. The germline V gene encodes CDR1 SGHTA and CDR2 FQGNSA. The germline V and J ends were trimmed by 4 bases and 9 bases, with 13 bases remaining between them. The CDR3 DNA reads TGTGCCAGCAGCTCCTCGGTAGGCGGGCCCCAGCATTTT. It codes for CASSSSVGGPQHF.

The chain employs TRBV19 and TRBJ2-3; 12 bases are a match to TRBD2. In germline, CDR1 is LNHDA, CDR2 SQIVND (reference sequence). The V and J ends lost 6 bases and 2 bases, in that order; junction bases with no gene match: 6. This CDR3 is built from 16 residues. This chain's CDR3 is CASRGGLAGFTDTQYF. In DNA form, the CDR3 reads TGTGCCAGTAGAGGAGGACTAGCGGGGTTCACAGATACGCAGTATTTT.

The V call is TRBV19, the J call TRBJ2-7, with no clear D. This CDR3 is 12 amino acids long. The germline V and J ends were trimmed by 5 bases and 3 bases, with 8 bases remaining between them. Per germline, CDR1 LNHDA and CDR2 SQIVND (reference sequence). The CDR3 protein is CASSAGLYEQYF. Here the CDR3 DNA reads TGTGCCAGTAGTGCCGGTCTCTACGAGCAGTACTTC.

In its sample, this clone was seen once. The chain combines TRBV3-1 (or the pseudogene TRBV3-2) with TRBJ1-2; no definite D call. The CDR3 consists of 13 residues. Trimming took off 4 bases at V and 3 bases at J, with 9 bases between the two ends. The germline gives CDR1 LGHDT, CDR2 YNNKEL (reference sequence). The CDR3 protein is CASSPTVDYGYTF. The CDR3 DNA reads as TGTGCCAGCAGCCCCACGGTTGACTATGGCTACACCTTC.

The J gene is TRBJ2-7, the V gene TRBV5-1, with TRBD2 matching over 7 bases. The CDR3 is 12 amino acids. V dropped 6 bases and J dropped 3; count of bases not matched to a gene: 3. Germline CDR1 SGHRS, CDR2 YFSETQ. The CDR3 DNA reads TGCGCCAGCAAGGCGGGGGACTACGAGCAGTACTTC. Residues: CASKAGDYEQYF.

This sequence joins TRBV3-1 (or the pseudogene TRBV3-2) and TRBJ2-7; TRBD1 might be the D (7 bases). V gave up 4 bases and J gave up 7 bases, with 8 bases separating them. CDR1 LGHDT and CDR2 YNNKEL come from the germline V gene (reference sequence). The CDR3 is 11 amino acids. Here the CDR3 reads CASSPGGEQYF. Here the CDR3 DNA reads TGTGCCAGCAGCCCAGGGGGGGAGCAGTACTTC.

This chain links TRBV15 with TRBJ2-5, with D perhaps TRBD2 (6 bases). The germline V gene encodes CDR1 LNHNV and CDR2 YYDKDF (reference sequence). V dropped 0 bases and J dropped 3 bases, with 11 bases sitting between them. CDR3 length: 15 residues. The CDR3 DNA sequence: TGTGCCACCAGCAGAGATAAGTCTAGCGAAGAGACCCAGTACTTC. Its translation is CATSRDKSSEETQYF.

The chain joins TRBV27 to TRBJ1-1; unclear D gene. Per germline, CDR1 MNHEY and CDR2 SMNVEV (reference sequence). This CDR3 has 13 residues. Trimming pared 3 bases from V and 3 bases from J, leaving 8 bases between. The CDR3 DNA sequence: TGTGCCAGCAGTTTCCGGGAAGACACTGAAGCTTTCTTT. This encodes CASSFREDTEAFF.

The V and J genes are TRBV19 and TRBJ1-5; D is uncertain. There are 13 residues in the CDR3. V shed 5 bases and J shed 2 bases, with 7 bases lying between them. Germline loops: CDR1 LNHDA, CDR2 SQIVND (reference sequence). CDR3 nucleotide sequence: TGTGCCAGTAGTTTAACTCGCAATCAGCCCCAGCATTTT. Translation gives CASSLTRNQPQHF.

The gene calls are TRBV11-2 and TRBJ2-7, with D unresolved. V was clipped by 5 bases and J by 1 base, with 9 bases between them. The CDR3 spans 13 residues. Germline CDR1 reads SGHAT; CDR2 reads FQNNGV. Written as DNA, the CDR3 is TGTGCCAGCAGCCCACAGAGTTCCTACGAGCAGTACTTC. Amino acid sequence: CASSPQSSYEQYF.

V is TRBV3-1 (or the pseudogene TRBV3-2) and J is TRBJ1-2, with a possible D match to TRBD1 (5 bases). CDR3 length: 14 residues. From germline, CDR1 is LGHDT and CDR2 YNNKEL (reference sequence). V lost 3 bases, J lost 2 bases, and 10 bases lay in between. The CDR3 region has the DNA TGTGCCAGCAGCCAGACGGGGGGGAACTATGGCTACACCTTC. Encoded protein: CASSQTGGNYGYTF.